A selection of T cell receptor beta chains follows, all from one sample in a study of blood T cell repertoires in COVID-19. This table comes from immunoSEQ multiplex PCR, and its TCRdb copy is limited to in-frame clones, with some not included. This sample has 200,000 to 300,000 clones, with 83% found just once. The source material was peripheral blood. These receptors came from a human donor in a cohort sampled during active COVID-19. CDR3s include the opening cysteine and the closing phenylalanine or tryptophan. The order of the fields is CDR3 DNA, CDR3 protein, V gene, clone size, J gene, D gene. D genes are given only for firm matches. Not all rows give a size; the values are once, few, many and, for expanded clones, a class.

CDR3 DNA: TGTGCCAGCAGTTTCTCCGATTCACCCCTCCACTTT
CDR3 protein: CASSFSDSPLHF
V gene: TRBV28
clone size: -
J gene: TRBJ1-6
D gene: -

CDR3 DNA: TGTGCCAGCAAAGTCGGGAGCTCTGGAAACACCATATATTTT
CDR3 protein: CASKVGSSGNTIYF
V gene: TRBV7-9
clone size: -
J gene: TRBJ1-3
D gene: -

CDR3 DNA: TGTGCCAGCAGTGAATTAGGGGGGGAGGACTACACCTTC
CDR3 protein: CASSELGGEDYTF
V gene: TRBV25-1
clone size: -
J gene: TRBJ1-2
D gene: -

CDR3 DNA: TGCGCCAGCAGCTCGACCCCGGGACAGGGCATCGGGGAGCTGTTTTTT
CDR3 protein: CASSSTPGQGIGELFF
V gene: TRBV5-1
clone size: -
J gene: TRBJ2-2
D gene: TRBD1

CDR3 DNA: TGTGCCAGCAGCCGCGGCGGGGTACGAGCGTTCAATGAGCAGTTCTTC
CDR3 protein: CASSRGGVRAFNEQFF
V gene: TRBV28
clone size: -
J gene: TRBJ2-1
D gene: -

CDR3 DNA: TGTGCCAGCTCAGGGAGCGGGGTTCAGCCCCAGCATTTT
CDR3 protein: CASSGSGVQPQHF
V gene: TRBV18
clone size: once
J gene: TRBJ1-5
D gene: -

CDR3 DNA: TGTGCCAGCAGTTATAGCGGGAGTGGGTACGAGCAGTACTTC
CDR3 protein: CASSYSGSGYEQYF
V gene: TRBV6-5
clone size: -
J gene: TRBJ2-7
D gene: TRBD2

CDR3 DNA: TGTGCCACCAGTGACCCCCGACAGGGTGGGAATCAGCCCCAGCATTTT
CDR3 protein: CATSDPRQGGNQPQHF
V gene: TRBV24-1
clone size: -
J gene: TRBJ1-5
D gene: TRBD1

CDR3 DNA: TGTGCCACCAGCAGAGACCCGGCAGGCGACGAGCAGTACTTC
CDR3 protein: CATSRDPAGDEQYF
V gene: TRBV15
clone size: -
J gene: TRBJ2-7
D gene: -

CDR3 DNA: TGCAGTGCTGGGCGTCACCGGGAGCAGTTCTTC
CDR3 protein: CSAGRHREQFF
V gene: TRBV20-1
clone size: few
J gene: TRBJ2-1
D gene: -

CDR3 DNA: TGTGCCAGCCCCCCCCTCTACGAGCAGTACTTC
CDR3 protein: CASPPLYEQYF
V gene: TRBV7-2
clone size: -
J gene: TRBJ2-7
D gene: -

CDR3 DNA: TGTGCCAGCACTCGGGGAACGGAAAACATTCAGTACTTC
CDR3 protein: CASTRGTENIQYF
V gene: TRBV12-3/TRBV12-4
clone size: once
J gene: TRBJ2-4
D gene: -

CDR3 DNA: TGTGCCAGCAGCCAAATTAGCGGGTCCGGGGATACGCAGTATTTT
CDR3 protein: CASSQISGSGDTQYF
V gene: TRBV5-4
clone size: -
J gene: TRBJ2-3
D gene: TRBD2

CDR3 DNA: TGCAGCCTCTTCCAAGAGACCCAGTACTTC
CDR3 protein: CSLFQETQYF
V gene: TRBV20-1
clone size: -
J gene: TRBJ2-5
D gene: -

CDR3 DNA: TGTGCCAGCAGCCGTCGGACTAGCGCCTCCTCGAGAGATACGCAGTATTTT
CDR3 protein: CASSRRTSASSRDTQYF
V gene: TRBV3-1/TRBV3-2
clone size: once
J gene: TRBJ2-3
D gene: TRBD2

CDR3 DNA: TGTGCCAGCAGCTTGGGCGGGTTTAGCTCCTACGAGCAGTACTTC
CDR3 protein: CASSLGGFSSYEQYF
V gene: TRBV5-4
clone size: -
J gene: TRBJ2-7
D gene: -

CDR3 DNA: TGTGCCTGGAGCGCCCGGGACAGCCGCTCCTACACCTTC
CDR3 protein: CAWSARDSRSYTF
V gene: TRBV30
clone size: -
J gene: TRBJ1-2
D gene: TRBD1

CDR3 DNA: TGTGCCAGCAGTTTACGGGGCGGTAGCGGGAGAAACACCGGGGAGCTGTTTTTT
CDR3 protein: CASSLRGGSGRNTGELFF
V gene: TRBV27
clone size: -
J gene: TRBJ2-2
D gene: TRBD2

CDR3 DNA: TGTGCCACCAGTGCCGACGGGAGGGGTGAGCAGTTCTTC
CDR3 protein: CATSADGRGEQFF
V gene: TRBV24-1
clone size: few
J gene: TRBJ2-1
D gene: TRBD2

CDR3 DNA: TGTGCCAGCAGTTCCAGGACAGAAGCTTTCTTT
CDR3 protein: CASSSRTEAFF
V gene: TRBV28
clone size: -
J gene: TRBJ1-1
D gene: -

CDR3 DNA: TGTGCCAGCACCCCGAAGGGGGCCTACTCAGATACGCAGTATTTT
CDR3 protein: CASTPKGAYSDTQYF
V gene: TRBV7-2
clone size: -
J gene: TRBJ2-3
D gene: TRBD1

CDR3 DNA: TGTGCCAGCAGCTTGTGGACAGGGAGTAGCGAGCAGTACTTC
CDR3 protein: CASSLWTGSSEQYF
V gene: TRBV5-4
clone size: -
J gene: TRBJ2-7
D gene: TRBD1

CDR3 DNA: TGTGCCAGCGTCCTACAGTCCGGGGGCAATCAGCCCCAGCATTTT
CDR3 protein: CASVLQSGGNQPQHF
V gene: TRBV2
clone size: -
J gene: TRBJ1-5
D gene: -

CDR3 DNA: TGCGCCAGCAGCTTGGCCGGGACTACTCAAGAGACCCAGTACTTC
CDR3 protein: CASSLAGTTQETQYF
V gene: TRBV5-1
clone size: -
J gene: TRBJ2-5
D gene: TRBD2

CDR3 DNA: TGCAGTGCTAGTTTCGGTTACGAGACCCAGTACTTC
CDR3 protein: CSASFGYETQYF
V gene: TRBV20-1
clone size: -
J gene: TRBJ2-5
D gene: -

CDR3 DNA: TGTGCCAGCAGTTTATACCCAAGCACCGGGAACACCTACGAGCAGTACTTC
CDR3 protein: CASSLYPSTGNTYEQYF
V gene: TRBV28
clone size: -
J gene: TRBJ2-7
D gene: -

CDR3 DNA: TGCGCCAGCAGCCTCGATGGAAATTTACAGGGGGAAGCTTTCTTT
CDR3 protein: CASSLDGNLQGEAFF
V gene: TRBV5-1
clone size: -
J gene: TRBJ1-1
D gene: TRBD1

CDR3 DNA: TGTGCCAGCAGCTTTGCGGCTCCCTACAATGAGCAGTTCTTC
CDR3 protein: CASSFAAPYNEQFF
V gene: TRBV7-6
clone size: -
J gene: TRBJ2-1
D gene: -

CDR3 DNA: TGTGCTAGCAGCTTAGCAACGGGACAGGGGATCAATGAGCAGTTCTTC
CDR3 protein: CASSLATGQGINEQFF
V gene: TRBV7-7
clone size: -
J gene: TRBJ2-1
D gene: TRBD1

CDR3 DNA: TGTGCCAGCAGCTGGACAGGGGGGCGCAATCAGCCCCAGCATTTT
CDR3 protein: CASSWTGGRNQPQHF
V gene: TRBV7-6
clone size: once
J gene: TRBJ1-5
D gene: TRBD1

CDR3 DNA: TGCAGCGTTGAAGTACCCCGGACGGGGGAGACCCAGTACTTC
CDR3 protein: CSVEVPRTGETQYF
V gene: TRBV29-1
clone size: -
J gene: TRBJ2-5
D gene: -

CDR3 DNA: TGCGCCAGCAGCACAGGACAGGGGATCAGCTCCTACGAGCAGTACTTC
CDR3 protein: CASSTGQGISSYEQYF
V gene: TRBV5-1
clone size: -
J gene: TRBJ2-7
D gene: TRBD1

CDR3 DNA: TGTGCCAGCAGCCCACAGGTCGATCAGCCCCAGCATTTT
CDR3 protein: CASSPQVDQPQHF
V gene: TRBV7-6
clone size: -
J gene: TRBJ1-5
D gene: -